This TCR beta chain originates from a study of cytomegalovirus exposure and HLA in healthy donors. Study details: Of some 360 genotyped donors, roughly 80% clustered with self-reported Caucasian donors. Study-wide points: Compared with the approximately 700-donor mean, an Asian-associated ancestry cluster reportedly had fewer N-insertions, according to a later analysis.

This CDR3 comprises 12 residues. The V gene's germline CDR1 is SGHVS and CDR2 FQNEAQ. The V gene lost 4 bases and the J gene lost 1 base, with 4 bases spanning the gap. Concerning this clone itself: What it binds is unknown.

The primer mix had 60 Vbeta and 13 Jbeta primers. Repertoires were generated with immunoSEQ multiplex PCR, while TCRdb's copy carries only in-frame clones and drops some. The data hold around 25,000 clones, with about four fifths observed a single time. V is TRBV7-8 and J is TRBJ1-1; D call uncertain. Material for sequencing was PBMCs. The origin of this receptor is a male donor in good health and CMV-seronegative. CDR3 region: CASSYTNTEAFF. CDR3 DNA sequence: TGTGCCAGCAGCTACACGAACACTGAAGCTTTCTTT.